Listed here are 28 T cell receptor beta chains from one sample, sequenced in a study of neurological immune-mediated disorders. Time point: longitudinal time-point 3. TCRdb fed the 5' RACE reads into MiXCR, producing one record per CDR3 protein. The sample consists of under 130,000 distinct CDR3 sequences, under 14% of them appearing once. Input material: PBMCs. Source of these receptors: a female donor with HTLV-1-associated myelopathy (HAM/TSP).

This clonotype appeared many times. The chain recombines TRBV5-1 with TRBJ2-7; perhaps TRBD2 as D (6 bases). Germline values: CDR1 SGHRS, CDR2 YFSETQ. The CDR3 runs 15 residues. Trimming pared 0 bases from V and 2 bases from J, leaving 12 bases between. CDR3 in amino acids: CASSLDGLPTYEQYF. CDR3 nucleotides: TGCGCCAGCAGCTTGGACGGACTACCTACCTACGAGCAGTACTTC.

This clonotype was observed at least ten times. The gene calls are TRBV9 and TRBJ2-3; D may be TRBD2 (7 bases). This CDR3 is 15 amino acids long. V lost 0 bases to trimming and J lost 1 base, with 9 bases between them. Per germline, CDR1 SGDLS and CDR2 YYNGEE. The CDR3: CASSVGRGRTDTQYF. CDR3 in DNA: TGTGCCAGCAGCGTAGGGCGGGGGCGCACAGATACGCAGTATTTT.

This clonotype appeared many times. The chain combines TRBV5-1 with TRBJ2-7, with TRBD2 as a possible D gene (5 bases). Trimming took off 4 bases at V and 3 bases at J, with 11 bases between the two ends. This CDR3 contains 13 residues. Germline loops: CDR1 SGHRS, CDR2 YFSETQ. The CDR3 sequence is CASSLEVGYEQYF. CDR3 nucleotides: TGCGCCAGCAGCCTGGAGGTGGGCTACGAGCAGTACTTC.

There are many counts of this clonotype. This rearrangement joins TRBV12-3 or TRBV12-4 to TRBJ1-5, with D maybe TRBD1 (5 bases). The CDR3 is 14 amino acids. V lost 6 bases to trimming and J lost 9 bases, with 18 bases between them. The CDR3 reads CASSLGRAQRPQHF. CDR3 nucleotide sequence: TGTGCCAGCAGCCTCGGCAGGGCCCAAAGGCCCCAGCATTTT.

At least ten counts were recorded for this clonotype. The V call is TRBV5-1, the J call TRBJ1-1, with 7 bases lining up with TRBD1. The germline gives CDR1 SGHRS, CDR2 YFSETQ. With V trimmed by 0 bases and J by 3 bases, 8 bases remained unmatched. The length of the CDR3 is 16 residues. CDR3 amino acids: CASSLAGTELYTEAFF. The CDR3 coding sequence is TGCGCCAGCAGCTTGGCAGGGACAGAACTTTACACTGAAGCTTTCTTT.

This clonotype was found many times. V and J are TRBV7-2 and TRBJ2-7; TRBD2 matches at 8 bases. Per the germline V gene, CDR1 is SGHTA and CDR2 is FQGNSA. CDR3 length equals 13 residues. After removal of 4 bases from V and 8 bases from J, the junction contained 7 bases not matched to a gene. The CDR3 sequence is CASSYRRGDQQYF. The CDR3 region has the DNA TGTGCCAGCAGCTACAGGCGGGGGGACCAGCAGTACTTC. Together with reference TRBV7-2 and TRBJ2-7, the CDR3 gives the full variable domain: GAGVSQSPSNKVTEKGKDVELRCDPISGHTALYWYRQSLGQGLEFLIYFQGNSAPDKSGLPSDRFSAERTGGSVSTLTIQRTQQEDSAVYLCASSYRRGDQQYFGPGTRLTVT.

This clonotype was found many times. CDR3 protein: CASSLSGGGQPQHF. CDR3 bases: TGTGCCAGCAGCTTAAGTGGGGGAGGGCAGCCCCAGCATTTT. This rearrangement joins TRBV7-9 to TRBJ1-5; possibly TRBD1 for D (5 bases). V was shortened by 2 bases and J by 7 bases, with 12 bases between the two germline ends. Germline-derived CDR1 and CDR2 are SEHNR and FQNEAQ (reference sequence). The CDR3 runs 14 residues.

About this clonotype itself: A junction end diverges from the germline sequence, so it may reflect a read error. The chain uses TRBV5-1 and TRBJ2-7; the D gene could be TRBD1 or TRBD2 (5 bases each). This CDR3 has 12 amino acids. Germline V CDR1 and CDR2: SGHRS, YFSETQ. The CDR3: CTSSLGDYEQYF. CDR3 coding DNA: TGCACCAGCAGCTTGGGGGACTACGAGCAGTACTTC.

Ten or more counts support this clonotype. The chain has TRBV4-1 and TRBJ2-3; D is possibly TRBD2 (5 bases). This CDR3 is 19 amino acids long. Germline-derived CDR1 and CDR2 are MGHRA and YSYEKL. Trimming removed 1 base at V and 0 bases at J, with 20 bases between. The DNA of the CDR3 is TGCGCCAGCAGCCAAGGGATTTTAGGACTGAGTCTTAGCACAGATACGCAGTATTTT. Protein: CASSQGILGLSLSTDTQYF.

This clonotype was counted ten times or more. The gene calls are TRBV20-1 and TRBJ2-5, with 7 bases that match TRBD2. The V segment lost 0 bases and the J segment 5 bases; nucleotides outside the gene matches: 12. The CDR3 is 16 residues long. Germline V gene lookup returns CDR1 DFQATT and CDR2 SNEGSKA (reference sequence). This CDR3 reads CSARDLGGGLGETQYF. The CDR3 nucleotides are TGCAGTGCTAGAGATCTGGGCGGGGGTCTGGGGGAGACCCAGTACTTC.

This clonotype was seen repeatedly, ten times or more. This sequence joins TRBV28 and TRBJ2-4; D may be TRBD1 (6 bases). CDR1 and CDR2 (germline): MDHEN, SYDVKM. The ends were cut back, 1 base at V and 3 bases at J, with 19 bases in the middle. CDR3 size: 18 residues. For the CDR3, the DNA is TGTGCCAGCAGTTTATTTTCAGGGGTCCCAACTTTCAAAAACATTCAGTACTTC. It specifies CASSLFSGVPTFKNIQYF.

This clonotype was counted between two and nine times. This may be a read error: a much more frequent sequence differs by one nucleotide. The rearrangement uses TRBV4-1 and TRBJ2-2; 7 nucleotides line up with TRBD2. CDR3 length: 17 amino acids. V lost 1 base to trimming and J lost 4 bases; unmatched junction nucleotides: 9. Germline-derived CDR1 and CDR2 are MGHRA and YSYEKL. This CDR3 reads CASSQVLAGEPTGELFF. The CDR3 bases are TGCGCCAGCAGCCAAGTTCTCGCGGGGGAGCCCACCGGGGAGCTGTTTTTT.

This clonotype was recorded many times. The chain uses TRBV20-1 and TRBJ2-1; D not certain. CDR1 is DFQATT and CDR2 is SNEGSKA in the germline V gene (reference sequence). This CDR3 contains 13 residues. V lost 4 bases and J 5 bases, leaving 12 bases between the germline ends. CDR3 amino acids: CSAMGPSNNEQFF. CDR3 coding DNA: TGCAGTGCTATGGGTCCCTCGAACAATGAGCAGTTCTTC.

This clonotype occurred many times. The V and J genes are TRBV20-1 and TRBJ2-1, with D hard to call. The CDR3 totals 14 residues. Germline V gene sequence: CDR1 DFQATT, CDR2 SNEGSKA (reference sequence). Between the trimmed V and J ends, which lost 3 bases and 3 bases, there was a span of 12 bases. The CDR3 DNA reads as TGCAGTGCTAGTTCTGGACCCTACTACAATGAGCAGTTCTTC. As protein: CSASSGPYYNEQFF.

J is TRBJ2-2 and V is TRBV5-6, with D tentatively TRBD2 (5 bases). V gave up 3 bases and J gave up 1 base, with 10 bases separating them. Germline values: CDR1 SGHDT, CDR2 YYEEEE. The CDR3 sequence is 15 residues long. The CDR3 sequence is CASSSIEGNTGELFF. In nucleotides, the CDR3 is TGTGCCAGCAGCTCGATCGAGGGGAACACCGGGGAGCTGTTTTTT.

This clonotype was seen repeatedly, ten times or more. CDR3: CASSLGGPGSYNEQFF. DNA of the CDR3: TGTGCCAGCAGCTTAGGGGGGCCGGGGTCCTACAATGAGCAGTTCTTC. This chain connects TRBV7-8 to TRBJ2-1; D is possibly TRBD1 (6 bases). CDR3 length: 16 amino acids. Germline-derived CDR1 and CDR2 are SGHVS and FQNEAQ. The V and J ends lost 1 base and 1 base respectively, with 11 bases between them.

This clonotype was picked up many times. The chain couples TRBV5-1 to TRBJ2-2; D might be TRBD1 or TRBD2, each matching 6 bases. With 0 bases removed from V and 1 base from J, the gap between germline ends came to 10 bases. The CDR3 contains 16 residues. Germline V gene sequence: CDR1 SGHRS, CDR2 YFSETQ. CDR3 region: CASSLGGTQNTGELFF. For the CDR3, the DNA is TGCGCCAGCAGCTTGGGCGGGACACAGAACACCGGGGAGCTGTTTTTT.

The sample holds many counts of this clonotype. The V and J genes are TRBV5-1 and TRBJ2-7; TRBD1 matches at 9 bases. V trimming: 4 bases; J trimming: 5 bases; junction bases outside the gene matches: 10. CDR3 length: 15 residues. CDR1 SGHRS and CDR2 YFSETQ come from the germline V gene. In DNA form, the CDR3 reads TGCGCCAGCAGCGTAAGTCCGGGACAGGGCCACGAGCAGTACTTC. Translation gives CASSVSPGQGHEQYF.

This clonotype was seen only once. The chain combines TRBV20-1 with TRBJ2-3; a weak D match, TRBD2 (5 bases). V was clipped by 2 bases and J by 3 bases, with 15 bases between them. The germline gives CDR1 DFQATT, CDR2 SNEGSKA (reference sequence). The CDR3 has 15 amino acids. The CDR3 DNA follows: TGCAGTGCTAGACCGGGATCCTATGGGACAGATACGCAGTATTTT. This translates into CSARPGSYGTDTQYF.

In this sample, this clonotype turned up many times. The chain joins TRBV6-5 to TRBJ1-3, with D possibly TRBD1 on 5 matching bases. The CDR3 contains 13 residues. V was cut by 11 bases and J by 8 bases, with 19 bases left in between. Germline loops: CDR1 MNHEY, CDR2 SVGAGI. CDR3 nucleotides: TGTGCCTGGGGGGACCGAATAGGAGACACCATATATTTT. It is translated as CAWGDRIGDTIYF.

Comments on this clonotype: One end of the junction varies from germline; a read error may be responsible. The chain is built from TRBV5-5 and TRBJ1-2, with unresolved D. The length of the CDR3 is 16 residues. Germline loops: CDR1 SGHKS, CDR2 YYEKEE (reference sequence). As DNA, the CDR3 is TGTGCCAGCAGCTTGTTGTCCCCAATGGGGAACTATGGCCACACCTTC. It codes for CASSLLSPMGNYGHTF.

In this sample, this clonotype turned up many times. The CDR3 nucleotides read TGTGCCAGCAGTCGGCTAGGGACTGAACCCCACGAGCAGTACTTC. Residues: CASSRLGTEPHEQYF. V is TRBV6-5 and J is TRBJ2-7, with D perhaps TRBD2 (6 bases). From germline, CDR1 is MNHEY and CDR2 SVGAGI. The CDR3 runs 15 residues. The V end lost 5 bases, the J end lost 5 bases, and 19 bases lay between the germline ends.

This clonotype occurred many times. J is TRBJ2-1 and V is TRBV5-1, with a tentative D call TRBD1 (6 bases). The length of the CDR3 is 13 residues. Trimming removed 2 bases from V and 5 bases from J, with 8 bases in between. CDR1 is SGHRS, CDR2 YFSETQ, per germline. CDR3 residues: CASSFGQNNEQFF. The CDR3 DNA reads TGCGCCAGCAGCTTCGGACAGAACAATGAGCAGTTCTTC.

This clonotype was detected once. A much larger clone differs from this one at a single base, so this may be a read error. This rearrangement joins TRBV5-1 to TRBJ1-3; D is undetermined. V lost 4 bases and J lost 5, with 13 bases in between. Germline lookup yields CDR1 SGHRS and CDR2 YFSETQ. CDR3 length: 14 residues. The CDR3 loop reads CASSKATMRNTIYF. The DNA of the CDR3 is TGCGCCAGCAGCAAGGCGACGATGAGAAACACCATATATTTT.

In the case of this clonotype: This sequence may be a read error, since a much larger clone differs from it by one base. CDR3 sequence: CSAIRATGAFF. The CDR3 DNA sequence: TGCAGTGCTATTCGGGCCACCGGAGCTTTCTTT. This chain connects TRBV20-1 to TRBJ1-1; D is ambiguous. Germline V gives CDR1 DFQATT, CDR2 SNEGSKA (reference sequence). This CDR3 comprises 11 residues. Trimming removed 4 bases from V and 10 bases from J, with 13 bases in between.

This clonotype was recorded many times. The genes are TRBV20-1 and TRBJ2-3; 10 bases fit TRBD2. J lost 4 bases, V lost 0 bases, and 7 bases had no gene match. There are 16 residues in the CDR3. Germline V CDR1 and CDR2: DFQATT, SNEGSKA (reference sequence). The CDR3 protein is CSAREAQRGGSDTQYF. CDR3 nucleotides: TGCAGTGCTAGAGAGGCCCAGCGGGGGGGCTCAGATACGCAGTATTTT.

This clonotype was seen many times. The chain joins TRBV20-1 to TRBJ1-2; 12 bases map to TRBD1. CDR1 is DFQATT, CDR2 SNEGSKA, per germline (reference sequence). V lost 3 bases and J lost 7; bases outside the gene matches: 9. The CDR3 loop spans 15 amino acids. CDR3: CSARGTGGGRSGYTF. In DNA, the CDR3 is TGCAGTGCTAGGGGGACAGGGGGCGGAAGGAGTGGCTACACCTTC.

This clonotype was counted many times. The V gene is TRBV5-5, the J gene TRBJ2-7, with 11 bases aligning to TRBD2. With V trimmed by 4 bases and J by 2 bases, 5 bases remained unmatched. This CDR3 has 15 residues. Per the germline V gene, CDR1 is SGHKS and CDR2 is YYEKEE (reference sequence). The CDR3 coding sequence is TGTGCCAGCAGCATCACTAGCGGGGGAACCTACGAGCAGTACTTC. It encodes CASSITSGGTYEQYF.